This TCR beta chain was sequenced in a study of T cell changes during pregnancy in multiple sclerosis (dated 2019 in TCRdb). Looking at the study overall: Changes in the T cell repertoire over the course of pregnancy were examined in this study in women with multiple sclerosis.

The library was prepared using the immunoSEQ multiplex PCR assay. TCRdb retrieved this table from immuneACCESS and kept in-frame rearrangements only. Not all clones are present; in checked studies, unresolved V genes account for under half, and no reason is known for the remainder. In all, the sample holds 75,000 to 100,000 clones, and about nine tenths of those were seen once. Of the sample, roughly 0.79% falls within the top ten clones. As to this clone: What antigen it recognizes has not been identified. It has no much larger one-base neighbor in the sample; base qualities were not kept.

V was cut back by 3 bases and J by 3 bases, leaving a gap of 7 bases between them. The cysteine opens and the phenylalanine closes a CDR3 of 13 amino acids. Of all the DNA, just the CDR3 is kept, 39 bases in frame from base 1. In the germline V gene (reference sequence), CDR1 corresponds to LNHDA and CDR2 to SQIVND. This sample comprised peripheral blood, obtained in the second trimester of pregnancy. Here the chain combines TRBV19 and TRBJ2-3; the D segment could be TRBD2, given 5 matching bases. The receptor was isolated from a female donor in good health, enrolled as a control in a pregnancy study. The sequenced DNA is TGTGCCAGTAGTATTCCGGGGACAGATACGCAGTATTTT. Protein translation: CASSIPGTDTQYF. The reference TRBV19 and TRBJ2-3 proteins fill in what lies around the CDR3, so the full variable domain reads DGGITQSPKYLFRKEGQNVTLSCEQNLNHDAMYWYRQDPGQGLRLIYYSQIVNDFQKGDIAEGYSVSREKKESFPLTVTSAQKNPTAFYLCASSIPGTDTQYFGPGTRLTVL.